The sequence of this T cell receptor beta chain was determined in a study of T-cell memory formation after mild COVID-19. Study as a whole: TCR clusters were mostly confined to one donor each.

Note on this clonotype: No conserved phenylalanine or tryptophan is present at the end of the CDR3, so a read error is the likely explanation.

Constant-segment primers served in 5'RACE that generated TCR alpha and TCR beta cDNA libraries bearing sample barcodes and UMIs. TCRdb ran MiXCR on the 5' RACE reads and lists one entry per CDR3 protein. The table has 450,000 or so distinct CDR3 sequences, about 23% seen once. This TCR was recovered from an adult woman who had mild COVID-19 (a few samples of this study predate the infection). Cell type and time point are not known. Sequencing was performed on PBMCs or a T cell subset sorted from them (not recorded which).

The CDR3 bases are TGTGCCAGTAGTATCGCTCGGGACTGGCGTTACGAGCAGTACTTA. As protein: CASSIARDWRYEQYL. The chain uses TRBV19 and TRBJ2-7, with D perhaps matching TRBD2 (6 bases). Germline V lookup: CDR1 LNHDA, CDR2 SQIVND (reference sequence). V shed 3 bases and J shed 4 bases, with 16 bases lying between them. The CDR3 contains 15 residues.